The present TCR beta chain was sequenced within a study of PD-1 blockade in classical Hodgkin lymphoma. All trial patients relapsed after autologous stem cell transplantation. The CDR3 contains 16 residues. Looked up from germline, CDR1 is SEHNR and CDR2 is FQNEAQ (reference sequence). V was clipped by 3 bases and J by 1 base; unmatched bases: 7. Profiled with immunoSEQ multiplex PCR; TCRdb holds only in-frame clones, not every one. The table shows some 95,000 clones, with roughly 87% occurring only once. The receptor was isolated from a human donor with classical Hodgkin lymphoma. The chain combines TRBV7-9 with TRBJ2-3; 7 positions match TRBD2. Sequenced material: peripheral blood mononuclear cells (PBMCs), taken before the second cycle of nivolumab. The chain's CDR3 is CASSLGEGRGTDTQYF. The CDR3 DNA reads as TGTGCCAGCAGCTTGGGGGAGGGCCGAGGCACAGATACGCAGTATTTT.